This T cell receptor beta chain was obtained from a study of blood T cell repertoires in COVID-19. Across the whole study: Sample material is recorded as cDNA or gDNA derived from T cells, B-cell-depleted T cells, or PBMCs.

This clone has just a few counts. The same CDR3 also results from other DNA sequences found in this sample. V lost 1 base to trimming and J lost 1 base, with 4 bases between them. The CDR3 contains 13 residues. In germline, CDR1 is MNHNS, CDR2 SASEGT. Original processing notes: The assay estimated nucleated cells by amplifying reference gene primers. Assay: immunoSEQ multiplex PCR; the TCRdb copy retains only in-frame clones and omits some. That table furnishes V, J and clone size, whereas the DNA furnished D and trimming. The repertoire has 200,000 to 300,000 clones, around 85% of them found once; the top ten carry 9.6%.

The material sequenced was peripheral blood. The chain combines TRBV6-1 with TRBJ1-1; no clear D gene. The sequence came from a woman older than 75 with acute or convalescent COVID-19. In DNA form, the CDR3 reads TGTGCCAGCAGTGAAGGAGGGAACACTGAAGCTTTCTTT. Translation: CASSEGGNTEAFF.